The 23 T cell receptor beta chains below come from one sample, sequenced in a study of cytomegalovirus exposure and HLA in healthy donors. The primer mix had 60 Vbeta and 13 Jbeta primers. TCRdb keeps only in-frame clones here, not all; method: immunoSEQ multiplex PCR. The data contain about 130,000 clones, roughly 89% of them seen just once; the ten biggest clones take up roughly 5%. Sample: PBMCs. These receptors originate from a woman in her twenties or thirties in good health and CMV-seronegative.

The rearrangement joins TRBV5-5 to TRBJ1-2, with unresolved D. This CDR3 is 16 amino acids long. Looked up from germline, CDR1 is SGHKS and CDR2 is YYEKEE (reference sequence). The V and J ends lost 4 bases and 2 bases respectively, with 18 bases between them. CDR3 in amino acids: CASSPAVWQNNYGYTF. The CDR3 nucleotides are TGTGCCAGCAGCCCGGCGGTTTGGCAGAACAACTATGGCTACACCTTC.

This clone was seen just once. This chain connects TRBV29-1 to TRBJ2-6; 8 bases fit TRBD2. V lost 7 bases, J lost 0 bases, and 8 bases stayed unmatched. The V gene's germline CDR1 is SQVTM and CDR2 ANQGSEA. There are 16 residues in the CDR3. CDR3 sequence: CSALGGGNSGANVLTF. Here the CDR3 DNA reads TGCAGCGCCCTCGGGGGGGGCAACTCTGGGGCCAACGTCCTGACTTTC.

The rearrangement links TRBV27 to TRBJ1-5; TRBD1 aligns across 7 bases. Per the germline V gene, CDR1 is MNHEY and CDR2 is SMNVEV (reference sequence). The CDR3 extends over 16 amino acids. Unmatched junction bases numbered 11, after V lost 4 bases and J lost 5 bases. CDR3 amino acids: CASSSTLGRGHQPQHF. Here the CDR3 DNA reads TGTGCCAGCAGTTCCACCCTGGGTAGGGGGCATCAGCCCCAGCATTTT.

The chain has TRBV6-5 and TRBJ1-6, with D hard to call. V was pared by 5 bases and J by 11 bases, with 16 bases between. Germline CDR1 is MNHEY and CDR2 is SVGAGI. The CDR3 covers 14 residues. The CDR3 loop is CASSDREGVTPLHF. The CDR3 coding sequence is TGTGCCAGCAGTGATAGGGAGGGAGTAACACCCCTCCACTTT.

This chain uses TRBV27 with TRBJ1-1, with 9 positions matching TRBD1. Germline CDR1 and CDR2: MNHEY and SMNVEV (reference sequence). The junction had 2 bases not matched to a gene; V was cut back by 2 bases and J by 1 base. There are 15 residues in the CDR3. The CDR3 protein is CASSLTGGWNTEAFF. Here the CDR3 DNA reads TGTGCCAGCAGTTTAACAGGGGGCTGGAACACTGAAGCTTTCTTT.

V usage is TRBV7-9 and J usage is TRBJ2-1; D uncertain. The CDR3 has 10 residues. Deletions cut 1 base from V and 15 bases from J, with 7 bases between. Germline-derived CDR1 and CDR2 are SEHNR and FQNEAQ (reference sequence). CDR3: CASSLDGPFF. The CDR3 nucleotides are TGTGCCAGCAGCTTAGATGGGCCGTTCTTC. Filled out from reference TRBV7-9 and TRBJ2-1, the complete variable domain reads DTGVSQNPRHKITKRGQNVTFRCDPISEHNRLYWYRQTLGQGPEFLTYFQNEAQLEKSRLLSDRFSAERPKGSFSTLEIQRTEQGDSAMYLCASSLDGPFFGPGTRLTVL.

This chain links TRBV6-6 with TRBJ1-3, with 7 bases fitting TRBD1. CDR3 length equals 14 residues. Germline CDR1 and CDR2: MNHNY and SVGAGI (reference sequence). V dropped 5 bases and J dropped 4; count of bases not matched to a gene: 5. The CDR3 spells CASSGTASGNTIYF. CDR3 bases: TGTGCCAGCAGTGGGACAGCCTCAGGAAACACCATATATTTT.

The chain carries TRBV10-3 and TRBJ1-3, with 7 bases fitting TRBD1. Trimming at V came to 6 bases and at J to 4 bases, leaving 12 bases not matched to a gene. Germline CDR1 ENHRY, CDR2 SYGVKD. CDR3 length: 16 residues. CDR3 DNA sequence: TGTGCCATCAGCTCGGGCAGGGGGACTTTAGGAAACACCATATATTTT. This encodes CAISSGRGTLGNTIYF.

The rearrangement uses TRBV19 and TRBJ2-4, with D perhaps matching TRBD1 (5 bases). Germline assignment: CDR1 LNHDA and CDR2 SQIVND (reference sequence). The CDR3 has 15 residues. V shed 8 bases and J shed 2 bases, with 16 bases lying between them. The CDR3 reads CASRDSAAPKNIQYF. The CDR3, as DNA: TGTGCCAGTCGAGACAGTGCGGCGCCCAAAAACATTCAGTACTTC.

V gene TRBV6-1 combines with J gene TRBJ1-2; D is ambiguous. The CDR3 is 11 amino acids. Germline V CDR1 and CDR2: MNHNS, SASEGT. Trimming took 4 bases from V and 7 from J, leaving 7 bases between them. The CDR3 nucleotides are TGTGCCAGCAGTGTTAGTTTTGGCTACACCTTC. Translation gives CASSVSFGYTF.

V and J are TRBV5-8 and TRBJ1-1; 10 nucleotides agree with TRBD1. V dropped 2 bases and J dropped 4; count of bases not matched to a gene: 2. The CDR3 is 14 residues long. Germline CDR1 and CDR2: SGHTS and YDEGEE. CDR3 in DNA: TGTGCCAGCAGCTTCGGGACAGGGGCCACTGAAGCTTTCTTT. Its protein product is CASSFGTGATEAFF.

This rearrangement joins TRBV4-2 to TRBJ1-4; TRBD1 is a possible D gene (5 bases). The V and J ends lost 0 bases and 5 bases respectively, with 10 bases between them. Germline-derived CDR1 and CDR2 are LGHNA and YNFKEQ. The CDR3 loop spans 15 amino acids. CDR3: CASSQDVRGNEKLFF. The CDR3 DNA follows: TGTGCCAGCAGCCAAGACGTAAGGGGCAATGAAAAACTGTTTTTT.

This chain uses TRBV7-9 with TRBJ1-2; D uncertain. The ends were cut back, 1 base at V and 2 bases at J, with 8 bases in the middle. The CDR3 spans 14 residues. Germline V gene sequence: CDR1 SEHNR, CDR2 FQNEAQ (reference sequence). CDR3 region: CASSLVGGNYGYTF. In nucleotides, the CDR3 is TGTGCCAGCAGCTTAGTGGGCGGGAACTATGGCTACACCTTC.

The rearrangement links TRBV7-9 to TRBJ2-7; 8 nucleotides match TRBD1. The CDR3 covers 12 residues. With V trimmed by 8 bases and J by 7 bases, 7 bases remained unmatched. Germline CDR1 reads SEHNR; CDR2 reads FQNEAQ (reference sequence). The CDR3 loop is CASRQGMGEQYF. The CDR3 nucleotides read TGTGCCAGCCGACAGGGGATGGGTGAGCAGTACTTC.

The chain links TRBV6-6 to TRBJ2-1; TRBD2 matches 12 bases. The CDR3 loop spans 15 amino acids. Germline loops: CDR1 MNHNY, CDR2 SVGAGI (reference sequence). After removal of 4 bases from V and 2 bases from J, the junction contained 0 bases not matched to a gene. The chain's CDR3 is CASSSSGGAYNEQFF. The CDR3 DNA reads TGTGCCAGCAGTTCTAGCGGGGGGGCCTACAATGAGCAGTTCTTC.

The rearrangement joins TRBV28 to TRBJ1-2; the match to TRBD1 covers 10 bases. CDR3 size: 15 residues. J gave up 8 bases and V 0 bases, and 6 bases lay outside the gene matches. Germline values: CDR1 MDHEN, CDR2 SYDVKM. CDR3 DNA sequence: TGTGCCAGCAGTTTATGGATGACAGGGGGCGGCGGCTACACCTTC. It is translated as CASSLWMTGGGGYTF.

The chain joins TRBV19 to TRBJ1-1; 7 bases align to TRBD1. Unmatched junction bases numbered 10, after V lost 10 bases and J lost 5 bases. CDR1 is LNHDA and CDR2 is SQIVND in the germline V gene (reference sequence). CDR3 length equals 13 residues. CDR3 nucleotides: TGTGCCACTCGAGAGGGGGCGGGGACTGAAGCTTTCTTT. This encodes CATREGAGTEAFF.

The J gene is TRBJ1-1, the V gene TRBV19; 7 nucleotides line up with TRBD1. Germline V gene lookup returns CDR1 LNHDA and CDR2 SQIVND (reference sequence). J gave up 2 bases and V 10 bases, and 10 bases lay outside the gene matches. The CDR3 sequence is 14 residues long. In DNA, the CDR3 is TGTGCCACTACTCTCGGGACAGCAAACACTGAAGCTTTCTTT. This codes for CATTLGTANTEAFF. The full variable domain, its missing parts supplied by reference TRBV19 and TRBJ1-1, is DGGITQSPKYLFRKEGQNVTLSCEQNLNHDAMYWYRQDPGQGLRLIYYSQIVNDFQKGDIAEGYSVSREKKESFPLTVTSAQKNPTAFYLCATTLGTANTEAFFGQGTRLTVV.

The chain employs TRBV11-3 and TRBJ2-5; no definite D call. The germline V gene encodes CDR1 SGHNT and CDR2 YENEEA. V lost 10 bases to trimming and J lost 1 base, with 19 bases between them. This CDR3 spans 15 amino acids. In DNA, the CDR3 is TGTGCCAACACAAATAACCGAGGAGTCCAAGAGACCCAGTACTTC. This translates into CANTNNRGVQETQYF. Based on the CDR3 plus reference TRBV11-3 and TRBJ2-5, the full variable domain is EAGVVQSPRYKIIEKKQPVAFWCNPISGHNTLYWYLQNLGQGPELLIRYENEEAVDDSQLPKDRFSAERLKGVDSTLKIQPAELGDSAVYLCANTNNRGVQETQYFGPGTRLLVL.

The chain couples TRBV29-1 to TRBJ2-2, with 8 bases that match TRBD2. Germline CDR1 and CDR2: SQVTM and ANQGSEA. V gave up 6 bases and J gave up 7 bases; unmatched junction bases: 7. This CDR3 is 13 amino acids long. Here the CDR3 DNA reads TGCAGCGTACGACAGGCGGGGGGCGGGGAGCTGTTTTTT. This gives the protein CSVRQAGGGELFF.

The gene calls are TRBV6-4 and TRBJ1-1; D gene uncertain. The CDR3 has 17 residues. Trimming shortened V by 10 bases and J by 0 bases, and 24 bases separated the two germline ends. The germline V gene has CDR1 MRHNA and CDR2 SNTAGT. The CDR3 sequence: CAIPSGTASKMNTEAFF. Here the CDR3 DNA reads TGTGCCATACCCAGCGGCACAGCCAGCAAAATGAACACTGAAGCTTTCTTT.

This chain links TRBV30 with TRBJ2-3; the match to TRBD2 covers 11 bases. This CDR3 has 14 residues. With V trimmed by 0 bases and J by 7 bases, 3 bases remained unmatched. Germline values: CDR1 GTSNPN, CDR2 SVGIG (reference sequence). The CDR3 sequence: CAWSVSGGAYTQYF. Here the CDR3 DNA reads TGTGCCTGGAGTGTTAGCGGGGGGGCCTATACGCAGTATTTT. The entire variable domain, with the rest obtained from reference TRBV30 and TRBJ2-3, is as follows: SQTIHQWPATLVQPVGSPLSLECTVEGTSNPNLYWYRQAAGRGLQLLFYSVGIGQISSEVPQNLSASRPQDRQFILSSKKLLLSDSGFYLCAWSVSGGAYTQYFGPGTRLTVL.

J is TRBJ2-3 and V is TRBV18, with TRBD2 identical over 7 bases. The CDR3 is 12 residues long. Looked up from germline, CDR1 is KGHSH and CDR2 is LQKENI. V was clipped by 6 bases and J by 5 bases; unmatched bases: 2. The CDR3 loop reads CASSPGGDTQYF. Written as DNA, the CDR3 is TGTGCCAGCTCCCCGGGGGGAGATACGCAGTATTTT.